This is a list of T cell receptor beta chains from one sample in a study of control samples from healthy donors and cancer patients. Using immunoSEQ multiplex PCR, the repertoire was profiled, and TCRdb retains in-frame clones only, with some absent. This table has roughly 120,000 clones, around 88% appearing once. The material sequenced was blood. These TCRs come from a man aged 35 to 55 in good health. The CDR3 runs from the conserved cysteine through the conserved F or W. D genes are given only for firm matches. Size tells how often a clone was seen (once, few, many) or the class of an expanded clone, and some rows leave it out.

TRBV7-9	-	TRBJ2-5	TRBD1	CASSTGQGPQETQYF	TGTGCCAGCAGCACCGGACAGGGGCCCCAAGAGACCCAGTACTTC
TRBV25-1	-	TRBJ2-7	-	CASSELGIMTYEQYF	TGTGCCAGCAGTGAACTGGGCATCATGACCTACGAGCAGTACTTC
TRBV2	-	TRBJ1-5	-	CASKTDSNQPQHF	TGTGCCAGCAAGACGGATAGCAATCAGCCCCAGCATTTT
TRBV7-9	-	TRBJ1-1	-	CASSSRDGNTEAFF	TGTGCCAGCAGCTCTAGGGACGGGAACACTGAAGCTTTCTTT
TRBV7-9	-	TRBJ1-2	-	CASSPRGSDYGYTF	TGTGCCAGCAGCCCCCGAGGGTCAGACTATGGCTACACCTTC
TRBV15	-	TRBJ2-1	-	CATSRVRESVNEQFF	TGTGCCACCAGCAGAGTACGGGAGTCAGTCAATGAGCAGTTCTTC
TRBV24-1	-	TRBJ2-2	TRBD1	CATARGTDTGELFF	TGTGCCACCGCCAGAGGGACAGACACCGGGGAGCTGTTTTTT
TRBV28	-	TRBJ2-1	-	CASSPKSHEQFF	TGTGCCAGCAGTCCAAAATCCCATGAGCAGTTCTTC
TRBV2	-	TRBJ2-7	TRBD1	CASRDRGSSYEQYF	TGTGCCAGCAGAGACAGGGGGAGCTCCTACGAGCAGTACTTC
TRBV2	-	TRBJ1-5	-	CASSGIGGRQPQHF	TGTGCCAGCAGTGGTATAGGGGGACGGCAGCCCCAGCATTTT
TRBV30	once	TRBJ2-1	TRBD1	CAWQPGQQYNEQFF	TGTGCCTGGCAGCCGGGACAGCAGTACAATGAGCAGTTCTTC
TRBV7-9	once	TRBJ2-3	-	CASSSTWGTDTQYF	TGTGCCAGCAGCTCCACCTGGGGAACAGATACGCAGTATTTT
TRBV6-4	-	TRBJ2-3	TRBD2	CASSRTSGGSSTDTQYF	TGTGCCAGCAGTCGGACTAGCGGGGGCTCTAGCACAGATACGCAGTATTTT
TRBV9	once	TRBJ1-5	TRBD1	CASARGQGVNQPQHF	TGTGCCAGCGCAAGGGGACAGGGGGTAAACCAGCCCCAGCATTTT
TRBV6-6	-	TRBJ1-5	TRBD1	CASSAPGQGSNQPQHF	TGTGCCAGCAGCGCCCCGGGACAGGGAAGCAATCAGCCCCAGCATTTT
TRBV7-2	few	TRBJ2-7	TRBD1	CASSSRDRDEQYF	TGTGCCAGCAGCTCCCGGGACAGAGACGAGCAGTACTTC
TRBV11-3	-	TRBJ2-3	-	CASSSGIGGTQYF	TGTGCCAGCAGCTCTGGTATCGGAGGTACGCAGTATTTT